This TCR beta chain was observed in a study of read filtering for tumor transcriptome and immune sequencing (dated by TCRdb to 2018 to 2021). General notes on the study: The cohort had around 18 male and roughly 14 female patients with a mean age of roughly 70 years, ranging from about 45 to 85. Under revised international staging, about 8 patients fell into R-ISS I, some 15 into R-ISS II and over 5 into R-ISS III. Whole-transcriptome libraries were prepared with the TruSeq RNA Access Library Prep Kit after DNase treatment. TCR-region mapped reads per sample ranged from about 4 to 10.27 million with IR-seq versus only about 85 to 1273 with RNA-seq. Using the same bone marrow samples, the study ran both targeted immune repertoire sequencing and bulk whole-transcriptome sequencing and then compared the TCR repertoires from each method. As a main aim, a read-filtering strategy for immune repertoire data was addressed, with the specific question being whether clonotypes supported by a single read should be removed.

There are 15 amino acids in the CDR3, from cysteine to phenylalanine inclusive. Of all the DNA, just the CDR3 is kept, 45 bases in frame from base 1. From the germline V gene, CDR1 is MNHEY and CDR2 is SVGEGT. This clonotype was seen a few times. There is no known antigen for this receptor. An end of the junction does not agree with germline; a read error may underlie this. Starting from 400 to 450 ng RNA, TCR libraries were constructed with the Immunoverse kit using molecular barcoded adaptors that cover the alpha/delta and beta/gamma chains. TCR library preparation was performed with the same RNA that was used for transcriptome sequencing. Sequencing of TCR libraries was carried out on an Illumina HiSeq 4000 with 2 x 150 cycles. The authors' analysis ran thus. MiXCR aligned TCR reads to human V, D, J and C references and assembled the aligned reads into CDR3 clonotypes, with quality filtering and error correction included. The tcR package in R was used for analysis of clonotype counts and gene usage diversity. Raw mapping reads were checked after the RNA-seq reads had been mapped by STAR aligner version 2.5.3a onto the human GRCh37 genome. To test the effect of sequencing depth on detected clonotypes, IR-seq fastq files were randomly downsampled using Seqtk 1.3. Starting from the raw public reads, TCRdb applied fastp trimming at Q25, assembled clones with MiXCR and retained in-frame beta chains. Entries are consolidated by CDR3 protein sequence, retaining the most common genes and DNA. The V and J calls and clone size are TCRdb's, not the authors'. Across this sample there are nearly 60,000 distinct CDR3 sequences, with about 12% seen only once. 15% to 20% of the sample comes from the top ten.

On the study overall, not on this receptor specifically: The sorted CD138-negative fraction was not purified T cells but a mixed bone marrow immune population. IR-seq captured clonotypes at much higher depth and more reliably than RNA-seq, and smaller IR-seq throughput sufficed to identify most shared clonotypes. In IR-seq, around 80% of clonotypes but approximately 3.6% of total reads were represented by single-read clonotypes, whereas in RNA-seq, about 75% of clonotypes and around 40% of reads were represented by single-read clonotypes. Removing single-read clonotypes increased the correlation between IR-seq and RNA-seq shared clonotype proportions.

Bone marrow was sampled from every patient at the time of active disease. Bone marrow mononuclear cells were isolated by Ficoll-Hypaque density gradient centrifugation. Myeloma plasma cells were removed and CD138-negative cells were collected by negative selection after labeling with CD138 magnetic microbeads on a MACS separator. Flow cytometry on an Attune NxT with CD138 antibodies was used to check the purity of the isolated cells. Total RNA was extracted using TRIzol reagent and was quantified on a NanoDrop spectrophotometer. For each patient, paired RNA-seq and IR-seq were run on the CD138-negative bone marrow sample from that patient.

This clonotype was obtained from a donor aged 40 or older with multiple myeloma. This receptor chain uses TRBV6-2 or TRBV6-3 and TRBJ2-1; TRBD2 agrees with 10 junctional bases. Sequencing was performed on a population of CD138-negative cells sorted from bone marrow. Explained via the paper, the cell subset or site label denotes: bone marrow mononuclear cells depleted of CD138+ plasma/myeloma cells by negative magnetic selection. CDR3 reads: CASSHSSSGGNVQFF. The nucleotide sequence is TGTGCCAGCAGTCACTCGTCTAGCGGGGGCAATGTGCAGTTCTTC.